These T cell receptor beta chains were read from a single sample in a study of metastatic and nonmetastatic thyroid tumors. TCRdb reprocessed the PCR reads using MiXCR. The data hold tens of thousands of clones, with 12% observed a single time. The source material was tumor tissue. The source is a female donor with papillary thyroid cancer or a benign thyroid nodule (not recorded which). Some clones in this sample may be carry-over from other donors' samples. The CDR3 runs from the conserved cysteine through the conserved F or W. A D gene is named only where the DNA matches it firmly. Clone size is given for some rows only: seen once, a few or many times, or a class if the clone is expanded.

many | TRBJ2-6 | - | TRBV27 | TGTGCCAGCACTAACAGGGCCCCCGGGGCCAACGTCCTGACTTTC | CASTNRAPGANVLTF
many | TRBJ2-1 | TRBD2 | TRBV11-3 | TGTGCCAGCAGCTTAGGAACGGGAGGGGTTGTCGGATTAGGGAATGAGCAGTTCTTC | CASSLGTGGVVGLGNEQFF
many | TRBJ2-1 | - | TRBV5-1 | TGCGCCAGCAGCTTGGGCCCCTGGGATGAGCAGTTCTTC | CASSLGPWDEQFF
few | TRBJ2-7 | - | TRBV5-1 | TGCGCCAGCAGCTTCCGGGACCAGAGGAACGAGCAGTACTTC | CASSFRDQRNEQYF
many | TRBJ1-2 | - | TRBV20-1 | TGCAGTGCTAGCACAGGGCGGGATGGCTACACCTTC | CSASTGRDGYTF
many | TRBJ1-3 | - | TRBV7-3 | TGTGCCAGCAGCCCAGACTCTGGAAACACCATATATTTT | CASSPDSGNTIYF
few | TRBJ2-3 | TRBD2 | TRBV5-6 | TGTGCCAGCAGCTCCGGGACTATAAACACAGATACGCAGTATTTT | CASSSGTINTDTQYF
few | TRBJ2-1 | - | TRBV12-5 | TGTGCTAGTGGTTTGGCCGTAGAGCAGTTCTTC | CASGLAVEQFF
large | TRBJ2-7 | - | TRBV2 | TGTGCCAGCATGGCACCGGACGGCTACGAGCAGTACTTC | CASMAPDGYEQYF
many | TRBJ2-7 | TRBD2 | TRBV5-5 | TGTGCCAGCAGCTTGGAGACTAGCGGGAGTCCGTACGAGCAGTACTTC | CASSLETSGSPYEQYF
- | TRBJ1-5 | - | TRBV20-1 | TGCAGTGCCAGCGTGGACGTGAATCAGCCCCAGCATTTT | CSASVDVNQPQHF
few | TRBJ2-7 | - | TRBV10-3 | TGTGCCATCAGCCCCAGGCAGCTCGGTAAACACTCTTACGAGCAGTACTTC | CAISPRQLGKHSYEQYF
many | TRBJ2-5 | TRBD2 | TRBV19 | TGTGCCAGTAGTGCCCTACTAGCGGGTATGCAAGAGACCCAGTACTTC | CASSALLAGMQETQYF
many | TRBJ1-1 | TRBD1 | TRBV18 | TGTGCCAGCCTTCCCGGGACAGAGAGGGCGGCTTTCTTT | CASLPGTERAAFF
many | TRBJ2-7 | TRBD1 | TRBV4-1 | TGCGCCAGCAGCCCCGTCGGACAGGGCGGGCACGAGCAGTACTTC | CASSPVGQGGHEQYF
many | TRBJ2-7 | TRBD1 | TRBV27 | TGTGCCAGCAGCGAGGGGGCCCACGAGCAGTACTTC | CASSEGAHEQYF
many | TRBJ2-3 | - | TRBV4-1 | TGCGCCAGCAGCGGGAGAGCCACAGATACGCAGTATTTT | CASSGRATDTQYF
many | TRBJ2-3 | TRBD1 | TRBV6-1 | TGTGCCAGCAGTGACAGGGGGCTCACAGATACGCAGTATTTT | CASSDRGLTDTQYF
- | TRBJ2-7 | - | TRBV6-2/TRBV6-3 | TGTGCCAGCAGTTACAACGAGCAGTACTTC | CASSYNEQYF
few | TRBJ1-1 | - | TRBV27 | TGTGTCAGCAGTCCCGGTAGTAGAATGAACACTGAAGCTTTCTTT | CVSSPGSRMNTEAFF
few | TRBJ1-1 | - | TRBV12-3/TRBV12-4 | TGTGCCAGCAGCCTTGACATGAACACTGTAGCTTTCTTT | CASSLDMNTVAFF
many | TRBJ2-1 | TRBD1 | TRBV5-1 | TGCGCCAGCAGCAAGGGACAGAACTCCTACAATGAGCAGTTCTTC | CASSKGQNSYNEQFF
many | TRBJ1-6 | - | TRBV5-6 | TGTGCCAGCGGGGCGGGGCCGACACCCCTCCACTTT | CASGAGPTPLHF
- | TRBJ2-1 | - | TRBV11-3 | TGTGCCAGCAGTCCAACTAGCCCGGACTCCTACAATGAGCAGTTCTTC | CASSPTSPDSYNEQFF
- | TRBJ2-4 | - | TRBV18 | TGTGCCAGCTCACCACTTTTAGCTAGTTCCAACATTCAGTACTTC | CASSPLLASSNIQYF
few | TRBJ2-5 | TRBD1 | TRBV20-1 | TGCAGTGCTAGAGGGATGGACAGGGGGTACCAAGAGACCCAGTACTTC | CSARGMDRGYQETQYF
many | TRBJ2-7 | TRBD2 | TRBV5-1 | TGCGCCAGCAGTGCCGGAGCTGGACTAGCGGAGGAGTACTTC | CASSAGAGLAEEYF
many | TRBJ1-2 | - | TRBV28 | TGTGCCAGCAGTTTTATTGGCAGGAAGGGGGATGGCTACACCTTC | CASSFIGRKGDGYTF
- | TRBJ2-1 | TRBD2 | TRBV4-2 | TGTGCCAGCAGCCAAGAGGGACTAGCGGGAGGGCCCATTCTGAGCTCCTACAATGAGCAGTTCTTC | CASSQEGLAGGPILSSYNEQFF
few | TRBJ1-1 | - | TRBV7-9 | TGTGCCAGCAGCTCATTCGTGACTGAAGCTTCCTTT | CASSSFVTEASF
many | TRBJ2-1 | TRBD1 | TRBV12-3/TRBV12-4 | TGTGCCAGCGGGACGGACAGGAAGCAGTTCTTC | CASGTDRKQFF
many | TRBJ2-5 | TRBD2 | TRBV20-1 | TGCAGTGCTAGAGGCCCTATGGCGGGAGGGCTGGAGACCCAGTACTTC | CSARGPMAGGLETQYF
few | TRBJ2-2 | - | TRBV2 | TGCGCCAGCAGTGAAGGCTGGAACACCGCGGAGCTGTTTTTT | CASSEGWNTAELFF
many | TRBJ2-7 | TRBD1 | TRBV20-1 | TGCAGTGCTAGAGACGGGACAGAAAGCTCCTACGAGCAGTACTTC | CSARDGTESSYEQYF
- | TRBJ1-5 | TRBD1 | TRBV5-3 | TGTGCCAGAAGCGAGGATAGACAGGGCCCGAATCAGCCCCAGCATTTT | CARSEDRQGPNQPQHF
many | TRBJ2-2 | - | TRBV18 | TGTGCCAGCTCACCGGTGAGCGGAGAGGGGACCGGGGAGCTGTTTTTT | CASSPVSGEGTGELFF
many | TRBJ2-1 | TRBD1 | TRBV10-1 | TGCGCCAGCAGTGTATACAGGGGCAATGAGCAGTTCTTC | CASSVYRGNEQFF
many | TRBJ2-3 | TRBD2 | TRBV9 | TGTGCCAGCAGCGTACTAGCGGCCACAGATACGCAGTATTTT | CASSVLAATDTQYF
many | TRBJ2-2 | - | TRBV7-8 | TGTGCCAGCAGTTTTAGTAGAACCGGGGAGCTGTTTTTT | CASSFSRTGELFF
many | TRBJ2-3 | TRBD1 | TRBV7-6 | TGTGCCAGCAGCCGACAGGGAGCAGATACGCAGTATTTT | CASSRQGADTQYF
- | TRBJ2-1 | - | TRBV5-1 | TGCGCCAGCAGCTTGTTGGGCGTTGCTCGGGAGCAGGGGGATGAGCAGTTCTTC | CASSLLGVAREQGDEQFF
many | TRBJ1-2 | - | TRBV5-1 | TGCGCCAGCAGCTTGGGTGGGGATCGGGGCTACACCTTC | CASSLGGDRGYTF
many | TRBJ1-2 | - | TRBV19 | TGTGCCAGTAGTGCCTCGACGGATTCCTATGGCTACACCTTC | CASSASTDSYGYTF
many | TRBJ1-1 | - | TRBV15 | TGTGCCACCAGCAGAGATTTGGGGGAGTATAAATTTGAAGCTTTCTTT | CATSRDLGEYKFEAFF
many | TRBJ2-1 | - | TRBV12-3/TRBV12-4 | TGTGCCTCCAAAGGGACACAAGACAATGAGCAGTTCTTC | CASKGTQDNEQFF
many | TRBJ2-3 | - | TRBV5-8 | TGTGCCAGCAGCTTGGGCAGAGCAAGCACAGATACGCAGTATTTT | CASSLGRASTDTQYF